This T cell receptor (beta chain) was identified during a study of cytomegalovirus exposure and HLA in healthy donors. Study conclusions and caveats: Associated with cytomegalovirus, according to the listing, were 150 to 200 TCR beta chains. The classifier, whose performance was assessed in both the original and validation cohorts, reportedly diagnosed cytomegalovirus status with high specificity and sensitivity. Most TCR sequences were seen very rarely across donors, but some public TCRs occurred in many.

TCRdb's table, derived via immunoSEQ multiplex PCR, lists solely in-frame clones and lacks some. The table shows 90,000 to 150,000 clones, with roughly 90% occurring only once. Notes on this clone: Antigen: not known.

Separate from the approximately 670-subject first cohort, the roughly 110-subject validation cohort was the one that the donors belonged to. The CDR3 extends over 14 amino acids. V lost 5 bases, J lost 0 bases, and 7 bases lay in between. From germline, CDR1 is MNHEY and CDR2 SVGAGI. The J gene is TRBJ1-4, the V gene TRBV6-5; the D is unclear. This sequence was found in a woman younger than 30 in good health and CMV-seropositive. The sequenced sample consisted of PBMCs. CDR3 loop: CASSRDATNEKLFF. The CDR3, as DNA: TGTGCCAGCAGTCGAGATGCAACTAATGAAAAACTGTTTTTT.